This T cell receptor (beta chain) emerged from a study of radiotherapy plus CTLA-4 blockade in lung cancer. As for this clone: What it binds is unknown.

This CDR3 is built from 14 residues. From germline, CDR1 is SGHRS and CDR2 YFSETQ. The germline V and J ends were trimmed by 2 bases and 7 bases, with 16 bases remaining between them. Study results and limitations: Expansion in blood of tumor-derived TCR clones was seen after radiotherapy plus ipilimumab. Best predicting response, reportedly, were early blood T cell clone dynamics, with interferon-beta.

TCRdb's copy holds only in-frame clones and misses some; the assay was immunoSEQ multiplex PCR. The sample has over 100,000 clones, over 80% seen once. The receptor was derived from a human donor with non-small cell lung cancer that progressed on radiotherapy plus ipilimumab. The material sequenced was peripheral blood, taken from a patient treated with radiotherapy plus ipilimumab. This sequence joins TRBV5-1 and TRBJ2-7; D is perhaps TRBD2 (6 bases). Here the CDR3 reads CASSFGPGVGEQYF. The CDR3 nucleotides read TGCGCCAGCAGCTTCGGACCGGGGGTAGGGGAGCAGTACTTC.